The 29 T cell receptor beta chains listed next were all sequenced from one sample in a study of T cell clones after liver transplantation. TCRdb's table, derived via immunoSEQ multiplex PCR, lists solely in-frame clones and lacks some. The table lists 6,200 or so clones, approximately 80% of them singletons. Source: CD8+ T cells from blood, taken almost 47 months after liver transplant. Receptors originate from a human patient who received a liver transplant. Some T cells may have come from the graft donor.

The sample holds one count of this clone. CDR3 DNA: TGTGCCAGCAGCAACGACAGGGAGGGGACCCAGTACTTC. It translates to CASSNDREGTQYF. The rearrangement joins TRBV21-1 to TRBJ2-5. TRBV21-1 corresponds to a pseudogene. The CDR3 totals 13 residues.

CDR3 coding DNA: TGTGCCAGTAGTATGGGGGTCGGGACCGGGGAGCTGTTTTTT. Translated, it gives CASSMGVGTGELFF. This chain connects TRBV19 to TRBJ2-2; TRBD1 or TRBD2 may be the D gene (5 bases each). The V end was cut by 3 bases, the J end by 5 bases, with 10 bases between. Germline CDR1 LNHDA, CDR2 SQIVND (reference sequence). This CDR3 contains 14 residues. The complete variable domain, with remaining parts taken from reference TRBV19 and TRBJ2-2, reads DGGITQSPKYLFRKEGQNVTLSCEQNLNHDAMYWYRQDPGQGLRLIYYSQIVNDFQKGDIAEGYSVSREKKESFPLTVTSAQKNPTAFYLCASSMGVGTGELFFGEGSRLTVL.

The V call is TRBV11-3, the J call TRBJ2-7; perhaps TRBD2 as D (5 bases). The germline CDR1 and CDR2 sequences are SGHNT and YENEEA. Trimming stripped 1 base from V and 5 bases from J, with 15 bases between. The CDR3 contains 15 residues. For the CDR3, the DNA is TGTGCCAGCAGCTTAGGGATGGGAGCGGCTGACGAGCAGTACTTC. This translates into CASSLGMGAADEQYF.

As regards this clone: Germline is not matched at one junction end, which may reflect a read error. The chain links TRBV7-7 to TRBJ2-1; TRBD2 might be the D (5 bases). The CDR3 covers 16 residues. CDR1 is SSHAT and CDR2 is FNYEAQ in the germline V gene (reference sequence). CDR3 coding DNA: TGTGCTAGCAGCTTAGAACCTAGCTTGACTTCCGACGAGCAGTTCTTC. It encodes CASSLEPSLTSDEQFF. Complete variable domain (other parts from reference TRBV7-7 and TRBJ2-1): GAGVSQSPRYKVTKRGQDVTLRCDPISSHATLYWYQQALGQGPEFLTYFNYEAQPDKSGLPSDRFSAERPEGSISTLTIQRTEQRDSAMYRCASSLEPSLTSDEQFFGPGTRLTVL.

The chain couples TRBV7-9 to TRBJ2-3; 7 bases fit TRBD1. The germline CDR1 and CDR2 sequences are SEHNR and FQNEAQ (reference sequence). Trimming at V came to 2 bases and at J to 0 bases, leaving 8 bases not matched to a gene. The CDR3 is made up of 17 amino acids. The CDR3 bases are TGTGCCAGCAGCTTAAAGGGACAGTATCCTAGCACAGATACGCAGTATTTT. This encodes CASSLKGQYPSTDTQYF.

The chain links TRBV27 to TRBJ1-2; no clear D gene. Germline V gene data show CDR1 as MNHEY and CDR2 as SMNVEV (reference sequence). V lost 3 bases and J 1 base, leaving 21 bases between the germline ends. The CDR3 runs 18 residues. The CDR3 DNA reads TGTGCCAGCAGTTTTTCCATAGCACCCGGTGCCATTAACTATGGCTACACCTTC. Amino acid sequence: CASSFSIAPGAINYGYTF.

As for this clone: The junction differs from germline at one of its ends, possibly a read error. Other DNA sequences of this sample code for an identical CDR3. J is TRBJ2-1 and V is TRBV6-6, with a possible D match to TRBD2 (6 bases). Germline-derived CDR1 and CDR2 are MNHNY and SVGAGI (reference sequence). The CDR3 is 16 residues long. This chain's CDR3 is CASSYPSRGTADEQFF. DNA of the CDR3: TGTGCCAGCAGTTACCCCTCCCGCGGGACGGCGGATGAACAGTTCTTC.

The genes are TRBV5-6 and TRBJ2-5, with TRBD1 matching over 8 bases. Losses at the gene ends were 1 base for V and 5 bases for J; bases not matched to a gene: 4. The CDR3 contains 14 residues. Germline values: CDR1 SGHDT, CDR2 YYEEEE. CDR3 DNA: TGTGCCAGCAGCTTGCGGTGGACAGGGGAGACCCAGTACTTC. Translated, it gives CASSLRWTGETQYF. Full variable domain (missing parts from reference TRBV5-6 and TRBJ2-5): DAGVTQSPTHLIKTRGQQVTLRCSPKSGHDTVSWYQQALGQGPQFIFQYYEEEERQRGNFPDRFSGHQFPNYSSELNVNALLLGDSALYLCASSLRWTGETQYFGPGTRLLVL.

This chain uses TRBV5-1 with TRBJ2-3, with 10 bases aligning to TRBD1. CDR3 length: 15 residues. From germline, CDR1 is SGHRS and CDR2 YFSETQ. V lost 4 bases to trimming and J lost 3 bases; unmatched junction nucleotides: 5. This chain's CDR3 is CASSTGQGETDTQYF. DNA of the CDR3: TGCGCCAGCAGCACAGGACAGGGGGAAACAGATACGCAGTATTTT. The complete variable domain, with remaining parts taken from reference TRBV5-1 and TRBJ2-3, reads KAGVTQTPRYLIKTRGQQVTLSCSPISGHRSVSWYQQTPGQGLQFLFEYFSETQRNKGNFPGRFSGRQFSNSRSEMNVSTLELGDSALYLCASSTGQGETDTQYFGPGTRLTVL.

On this clone: The junction and the germline gene differ at one end; a read error may be behind it. The V and J genes are TRBV19 and TRBJ2-3; possibly TRBD2 for D (6 bases). Germline values: CDR1 LNHDA, CDR2 SQIVND (reference sequence). This CDR3 is 16 amino acids long. CDR3 coding DNA: TGTGCCAGTAGTTGGAGTTTTGGGGGGAGCAGAGATACGCAGTATTTT. Translating it yields CASSWSFGGSRDTQYF.

This CDR3 reads CASSYSGGWGTEAFF. The CDR3 DNA reads TGTGCCAGCAGCTACAGCGGGGGATGGGGGACTGAAGCTTTCTTT. V is TRBV7-2 and J is TRBJ1-1; a possible D gene is TRBD1 (5 bases). CDR1 is SGHTA and CDR2 is FQGNSA in the germline V gene. This CDR3 contains 15 residues. V was trimmed by 4 bases and J by 5 bases, leaving 17 bases between them.

This clone was observed a few times. The chain employs TRBV11-2 and TRBJ1-1, with D unclear. The CDR3 contains 12 residues. Germline V gene sequence: CDR1 SGHAT, CDR2 FQNNGV. Trimming shortened V by 5 bases and J by 4 bases, and 8 bases separated the two germline ends. In nucleotides, the CDR3 is TGTGCCAGCAGCCCTACAAGCACTGAAGCTTTCTTT. Encoded protein: CASSPTSTEAFF.

This clone has just one count. The chain carries TRBV9 and TRBJ1-1; D may be TRBD1 (6 bases). The germline V gene has CDR1 SGDLS and CDR2 YYNGEE. Trimming shortened V by 0 bases and J by 2 bases, and 11 bases separated the two germline ends. This CDR3 is built from 15 residues. CDR3 bases: TGTGCCAGCAGCGTAGGCTCGGGGGCAAACACTGAAGCTTTCTTT. Its translation is CASSVGSGANTEAFF.

A few counts support this clone. CDR3 coding DNA: TGTGCCAGTGGCGGGACCGCTGAAGCTTTCTTT. As protein: CASGGTAEAFF. The V gene is TRBV19, the J gene TRBJ1-1; weak D call: TRBD1 (5 bases). Germline CDR1 LNHDA, CDR2 SQIVND (reference sequence). V lost 8 bases and J 6 bases, leaving 10 bases between the germline ends. The CDR3 is made up of 11 amino acids.

The chain carries TRBV6-4 and TRBJ2-7; tentatively, D is TRBD2 (6 bases). Germline loops: CDR1 MRHNA, CDR2 SNTAGT. V was shortened by 6 bases and J by 0 bases, with 12 bases between the two germline ends. CDR3 length equals 14 residues. CDR3 DNA: TGTGCCAGCAGGCAGGAGGGACCCTCCTACGAGCAGTACTTC. Translation gives CASRQEGPSYEQYF.

The J gene is TRBJ2-2, the V gene TRBV11-3; D may be TRBD2 (6 bases). Germline V gives CDR1 SGHNT, CDR2 YENEEA. The CDR3 has 15 residues. The V gene lost 1 base and the J gene lost 3 bases, with 9 bases spanning the gap. CDR3 DNA sequence: TGTGCCAGCAGCTTAGCCGGGACTTACACCGGGGAGCTGTTTTTT. It is translated as CASSLAGTYTGELFF.

The rearrangement links TRBV11-2 to TRBJ2-2; TRBD1 aligns across 8 bases. Trimming took 4 bases from V and 6 from J; bases not matched to a gene: 1. Germline lookup yields CDR1 SGHAT and CDR2 FQNNGV. The CDR3 is made up of 13 amino acids. Written as DNA, the CDR3 is TGTGCCAGCAGCTGGACAGGGTCCGGGGAGCTGTTTTTT. It specifies CASSWTGSGELFF.

The chain carries TRBV7-9 and TRBJ2-7; a weak D match, TRBD1 (5 bases). CDR1 SEHNR and CDR2 FQNEAQ come from the germline V gene (reference sequence). CDR3 length: 14 amino acids. V lost 5 bases, J lost 3 bases, and 14 bases lay in between. CDR3 amino acids: CASSPRVDNYEQYF. DNA of the CDR3: TGTGCCAGCAGCCCCCGGGTGGACAACTACGAGCAGTACTTC.

The chain joins TRBV28 to TRBJ1-2; 7 bases fit TRBD1. The CDR3 contains 13 residues. CDR1 MDHEN and CDR2 SYDVKM come from the germline V gene. V was clipped by 6 bases and J by 6 bases; unmatched bases: 7. CDR3 in amino acids: CASSPRGENGYTF. The CDR3 nucleotides are TGTGCCAGCAGCCCCAGGGGGGAGAATGGCTACACCTTC.

V gene TRBV13 combines with J gene TRBJ2-3; weak D call: TRBD1 (5 bases). The germline V and J ends were trimmed by 5 bases and 2 bases, with 17 bases remaining between them. The CDR3 has 16 residues. Germline values: CDR1 PRHDT, CDR2 FYEKMQ (reference sequence). This CDR3 is CASSQTVGQPTDTQYF. In DNA form, the CDR3 reads TGTGCCAGCAGCCAGACGGTTGGACAACCCACAGATACGCAGTATTTT.

CDR3 DNA sequence: TGTGCCAGTAGCTATTCCCTCAGTGGGAACAATGAGCAGTTCTTC. Amino acid sequence: CASSYSLSGNNEQFF. This chain joins TRBV19 and TRBJ2-1; no reliable D call. V was shortened by 6 bases and J by 5 bases, with 17 bases between the two germline ends. This CDR3 contains 15 residues. Germline assignment: CDR1 LNHDA and CDR2 SQIVND (reference sequence).

The chain employs TRBV27 and TRBJ1-5; 9 nucleotides agree with TRBD1. V lost 6 bases and J lost 4; bases outside the gene matches: 4. Germline lookup yields CDR1 MNHEY and CDR2 SMNVEV (reference sequence). The CDR3 spans 14 residues. In DNA form, the CDR3 reads TGTGCCAGCAGGGGACAGGGAGGGAATCAGCCCCAGCATTTT. Translation gives CASRGQGGNQPQHF.

In its sample, this clone was seen once. The J gene is TRBJ2-3, the V gene TRBV4-1, with 8 nucleotides matching TRBD2. Germline V lookup: CDR1 MGHRA, CDR2 YSYEKL. CDR3 length: 15 residues. V lost 4 bases and J lost 4; bases outside the gene matches: 7. Here the CDR3 reads CASSPWSGGADTQYF. The CDR3 coding sequence is TGCGCCAGCAGCCCTTGGTCCGGGGGGGCAGATACGCAGTATTTT.

The count of this clone is one. This chain joins TRBV19 and TRBJ2-3; 15 bases agree with TRBD2. Germline CDR1 LNHDA, CDR2 SQIVND (reference sequence). With V trimmed by 5 bases and J by 7 bases, 10 bases remained unmatched. This CDR3 spans 17 amino acids. Written as DNA, the CDR3 is TGTGCCAGTAGTCTTTCATCCGGGACTAGCGGGAGGTATACGCAGTATTTT. It yields the protein CASSLSSGTSGRYTQYF.

The J gene is TRBJ1-5, the V gene TRBV28, with D possibly matching TRBD1 (6 bases). CDR1 and CDR2 from the germline V gene are MDHEN and SYDVKM. The CDR3 is 15 amino acids. V was pared by 5 bases and J by 5 bases, with 16 bases between. Written as DNA, the CDR3 is TGTGCCAGCAGTCAACGGGGGGGCGCCTATCAGCCCCAGCATTTT. Protein product: CASSQRGGAYQPQHF.

The V and J genes are TRBV29-1 and TRBJ2-1; no reliable D call. Trimming stripped 4 bases from V and 5 bases from J, with 9 bases between. Germline loops: CDR1 SQVTM, CDR2 ANQGSEA. This CDR3 is built from 12 residues. The DNA of the CDR3 is TGCAGCGTTGTAGCAGGAAACAATGAGCAGTTCTTC. Protein: CSVVAGNNEQFF.

Only a few counts were recorded for this clone. The chain links TRBV4-1 to TRBJ2-7; D gene unclear. The CDR3 is 14 amino acids. V was cut by 0 bases and J by 6 bases, with 12 bases left in between. Per the germline V gene, CDR1 is MGHRA and CDR2 is YSYEKL. The CDR3 DNA is TGCGCCAGCAGCCAAGATCCTGTGTACTCCGAGCAGTACTTC. This codes for CASSQDPVYSEQYF.

This chain uses TRBV18 with TRBJ2-1; D gene ambiguous. V lost 3 bases, J lost 4 bases, and 19 bases lay in between. Germline CDR1 and CDR2: KGHSH and LQKENI. The CDR3 has 17 amino acids. CDR3 in amino acids: CASSPDGGVSIYNEQFF. For the CDR3, the DNA is TGTGCCAGCTCACCGGATGGCGGAGTCAGCATATACAATGAGCAGTTCTTC.

The chain is built from TRBV7-6 and TRBJ2-2, with 8 bases identical to TRBD2. This CDR3 is built from 17 residues. Trimming at V came to 0 bases and at J to 4 bases, leaving 7 bases not matched to a gene. Looked up from germline, CDR1 is SGHVS and CDR2 is FNYEAQ. CDR3 sequence reads: CASSLARPAGVTGELFF. The CDR3 nucleotides read TGTGCCAGCAGCTTAGCGCGCCCAGCGGGAGTCACCGGGGAGCTGTTTTTT.